This entry lists 16 T cell receptor beta chains sequenced from one sample in a study of T cells in Graves' hyperthyroidism and ophthalmopathy. Amplification targeted TCR beta CDR3 regions from RNA transcripts. TCR CDR3 regions were first amplified by RT-PCR with HTBI primers. MiXCR, applied by TCRdb to the multiplex PCR reads, yields one record per CDR3 protein. The sample has 500,000 to 750,000 distinct CDR3 sequences; over 12% are singletons. The sample comprised blood. The receptor source for this set is a woman under 30 with Graves' ophthalmopathy.

Ten or more counts support this clonotype. The chain links TRBV19 to TRBJ2-1; D gene uncertain. Germline loops: CDR1 LNHDA, CDR2 SQIVND (reference sequence). The CDR3 contains 13 residues. V dropped 7 bases and J dropped 0 bases, with 7 bases sitting between them. The CDR3 here is CASTWSSYNEQFF. As DNA, the CDR3 is TGTGCCAGTACGTGGAGCTCCTACAATGAGCAGTTCTTC. The whole variable domain, remainder taken from reference TRBV19 and TRBJ2-1, is DGGITQSPKYLFRKEGQNVTLSCEQNLNHDAMYWYRQDPGQGLRLIYYSQIVNDFQKGDIAEGYSVSREKKESFPLTVTSAQKNPTAFYLCASTWSSYNEQFFGPGTRLTVL.

This chain joins TRBV6-1 and TRBJ2-5; possibly TRBD1 or TRBD2 for D (5 bases each). The germline V and J ends were trimmed by 6 bases and 1 base, with 15 bases remaining between them. The CDR3 spans 15 residues. Germline-derived CDR1 and CDR2 are MNHNS and SASEGT. DNA for the CDR3: TGTGCCAGCAGCGCCCCTCAGGGACCCCAAGAGACCCAGTACTTC. Its protein is CASSAPQGPQETQYF.

Ten or more counts support this clonotype. The V gene is TRBV7-2, the J gene TRBJ1-6; D remains unclear. Between the trimmed V and J ends, which lost 5 bases and 5 bases, there was a span of 10 bases. From germline, CDR1 is SGHTA and CDR2 FQGNSA. The CDR3 sequence is 14 residues long. Here the CDR3 reads CASSEGWNNSPLHF. The CDR3 DNA follows: TGTGCCAGCAGCGAGGGATGGAATAATTCACCCCTCCACTTT.

This clonotype showed up many times. V and J are TRBV5-1 and TRBJ1-2, with a tentative D call TRBD1 (6 bases). The CDR3 spans 14 residues. Trimming pared 2 bases from V and 6 bases from J, leaving 14 bases between. Germline V gives CDR1 SGHRS, CDR2 YFSETQ. CDR3 protein: CASSLQGKEDGYTF. CDR3 sequence (DNA): TGCGCCAGCAGCTTACAGGGAAAAGAGGATGGCTACACCTTC.

This clonotype was recorded a few times. One base away lies a much larger clone, so this may be a sequencing read error. The chain has TRBV12-3 or TRBV12-4 and TRBJ1-1; no reliable D call. CDR3 length: 14 residues. The CDR3 region is CASSLGKYYTEALF. The CDR3, as DNA: TGTGCCAGCAGTTTAGGGAAGTATTACACTGAAGCTCTCTTT.

This clonotype was recorded at least ten times. J is TRBJ2-4 and V is TRBV12-3 or TRBV12-4, with D possibly called TRBD1 or TRBD2 (6 bases each). The V end was cut by 5 bases, the J end by 3 bases, with 20 bases between. The CDR3 has 17 amino acids. CDR3 residues: CASSRRTQGGYKNIQYF. CDR3 in DNA: TGTGCCAGCAGTCGCCGGACACAGGGAGGATACAAAAACATTCAGTACTTC.

This clonotype occurred many times. The V and J genes are TRBV4-2 and TRBJ2-7; TRBD1 agrees at 8 bases. The CDR3 totals 15 residues. V lost 1 base, J lost 3 bases, and 5 bases stayed unmatched. Per the germline V gene, CDR1 is LGHNA and CDR2 is YNFKEQ. CDR3 coding DNA: TGTGCCAGCAGCCAAGCCCAGACAGGGGACTACGAGCAGTACTTC. This sequence encodes CASSQAQTGDYEQYF.

This clonotype occurred many times. The J gene is TRBJ2-7, the V gene TRBV20-1; tentatively, D is TRBD2 (6 bases). V dropped 0 bases and J dropped 3 bases, with 21 bases sitting between them. The V gene's germline CDR1 is DFQATT and CDR2 SNEGSKA (reference sequence). The CDR3 runs to 17 residues. Here the CDR3 DNA reads TGCAGTGCTAGAGATCGTTCGCGCCCCCGGAGGGGCTACGAGCAGTACTTC. The encoded protein is CSARDRSRPRRGYEQYF.

The chain joins TRBV6-2 or TRBV6-3 to TRBJ2-7, with D possibly matching TRBD1 (5 bases). V gave up 2 bases and J gave up 3 bases, with 14 bases separating them. From germline, CDR1 is MNHEY and CDR2 SVGEGT. The CDR3 runs to 15 residues. CDR3 sequence reads: CASSYPPGQGYEQYF. The CDR3 DNA reads TGTGCCAGCAGTTACCCCCCCGGGCAGGGCTACGAGCAGTACTTC.

This chain joins TRBV19 and TRBJ2-5; D may correspond to TRBD1 or TRBD2 (5 bases each). V shed 5 bases and J shed 5 bases, with 15 bases lying between them. The CDR3 is 14 amino acids. Per germline, CDR1 LNHDA and CDR2 SQIVND (reference sequence). The CDR3 sequence: CASSSTGRMETQYF. In DNA, the CDR3 is TGTGCCAGTAGTTCCACGGGACGAATGGAGACCCAGTACTTC.

A note on this clonotype: A much larger clone sits a single nucleotide away, making a read error possible. The chain carries TRBV6-4 and TRBJ1-1; D gene uncertain. The CDR3 is 17 amino acids. CDR1 MRHNA and CDR2 SNTAGT come from the germline V gene. Between the trimmed V and J ends, which lost 1 base and 4 bases, there was a span of 19 bases. This chain's CDR3 is CASSDLHILEMSTEAFF. CDR3 DNA: TGTGCCAGCAGTGACTTGCATATCTTAGAGATGAGCACTGAAGCTTTCTTT.

Many counts were recorded for this clonotype. The chain carries TRBV7-2 and TRBJ2-3; no reliable D call. The germline CDR1 and CDR2 sequences are SGHTA and FQGNSA. V was trimmed by 1 base and J by 9 bases, leaving 8 bases between them. There are 12 residues in the CDR3. The CDR3 spells CASSLDFETQYF. For the CDR3, the DNA is TGTGCCAGCAGCTTAGACTTCGAAACGCAGTATTTT.

This clonotype was recorded at least ten times. The chain combines TRBV20-1 with TRBJ1-5; 8 bases are shared with TRBD1. CDR3 size: 14 residues. V shed 5 bases and J 5 bases; nucleotides not matched to a gene: 8. Germline V gene sequence: CDR1 DFQATT, CDR2 SNEGSKA (reference sequence). The CDR3 DNA reads as TGCAGTGCTGTCCAGGGGGCGCGGGATCAGCCCCAGCATTTT. The encoded protein is CSAVQGARDQPQHF.

The sample holds many counts of this clonotype. The rearrangement joins TRBV6-1 to TRBJ2-7; tentatively, D is TRBD1 (6 bases). Germline V gene sequence: CDR1 MNHNS, CDR2 SASEGT. The CDR3 runs to 14 residues. Deletions cut 7 bases from V and 1 base from J, with 14 bases between. The CDR3 loop is CASKKRDKSYEQYF. In nucleotides, the CDR3 is TGTGCCAGCAAGAAACGGGACAAATCCTACGAGCAGTACTTC.

Many counts were recorded for this clonotype. The V call is TRBV20-1, the J call TRBJ2-7; 7 bases line up with TRBD1. The V gene end was trimmed by 6 bases and the J gene end by 7 bases; junction bases not matched to a gene: 15. CDR1 is DFQATT and CDR2 is SNEGSKA in the germline V gene (reference sequence). This CDR3 contains 14 residues. This chain's CDR3 is CSAGTGQPTREQYF. As DNA, the CDR3 is TGCAGTGCGGGGACGGGACAGCCGACAAGGGAGCAGTACTTC.

This clonotype occurred a few times. The V call is TRBV12-3 or TRBV12-4, the J call TRBJ2-1, with TRBD2 identical over 12 bases. V trimming: 6 bases; J trimming: 8 bases; junction bases outside the gene matches: 8. This CDR3 spans 15 amino acids. The CDR3, as DNA: TGTGCCAGCAGCCTAGCGGGAGGGCTAATGGATGAGCAGTTCTTC. This sequence encodes CASSLAGGLMDEQFF.